This T cell receptor (beta chain) was recovered during a study of early T cells in non-severe SARS-CoV-2 infection. V was trimmed by 2 bases and J by 7 bases, leaving 12 bases between them. The CDR3 contains 14 residues. Germline-derived CDR1 and CDR2 are MDHEN and SYDVKM. TCRdb re-derived calls from the 5' RACE reads in MiXCR, one entry per CDR3 protein. The table shows more than 65,000 distinct CDR3 sequences, with around an eighth occurring only once. The V gene is TRBV28, the J gene TRBJ2-1, with D perhaps matching TRBD2 (6 bases). The sequence was obtained from an adult who was a healthcare worker with PCR-confirmed SARS-CoV-2 infection or an uninfected control (not recorded which). Specimen: whole blood. The CDR3 protein is CASSLGGTANEQFF. The CDR3 coding sequence is TGTGCCAGCAGTTTAGGAGGGACCGCGAATGAGCAGTTCTTC. Full variable domain (outside the CDR3, taken from reference TRBV28 and TRBJ2-1): DVKVTQSSRYLVKRTGEKVFLECVQDMDHENMFWYRQDPGLGLRLIYFSYDVKMKEKGDIPEGYSVSREKKERFSLILESASTNQTSMYLCASSLGGTANEQFFGPGTRLTVL.